This T cell receptor (beta chain) is from a study of identifying expanded T cells in peripheral blood. The table came from immunoSEQ multiplex PCR; TCRdb's copy has only in-frame clones and leaves some out. The table has tens of thousands of clones, approximately 83% seen once. Overall study findings and caveats: Across healthy donors, higher total template counts meant significantly greater approximately 2-week count variance. Technical replicates showed roughly 1.2 changed clones; around 2 weeks roughly 16; four weeks 19.

Regarding this clone: What it binds is not known.

This CDR3 region has 13 residues. The germline CDR1 and CDR2 sequences are LNHDA and SQIVND (reference sequence). Trimming pared 1 base from V and 10 bases from J, leaving 11 bases between. V and J are TRBV19 and TRBJ2-1; D possibly corresponds to TRBD1 (6 bases). Sequenced material: blood. This clonotype was obtained from a person aged 18 to 75 in good health. CDR3 nucleotides: TGTGCCAGTAGTATAGTATCCGGGACAGAGCAGTTCTTC. Protein: CASSIVSGTEQFF.